One and the same sample provided the 6 T cell receptor beta chains below, sequenced in a study of graft-versus-host responses after intestinal transplantation. The data were produced by immunoSEQ multiplex PCR, yet TCRdb's version contains in-frame clones alone and is incomplete. This sample has about 97,000 clones, with 90% found just once. The material sequenced was PBMCs, taken about 450 days after intestinal transplant. These receptors came from a human patient who received an intestinal transplant, so some T cells may come from the graft donor.

J is TRBJ2-7 and V is TRBV15; possible D gene TRBD1, 6 bases. The ends were cut back, 0 bases at V and 4 bases at J, with 13 bases in the middle. Germline CDR1 and CDR2: LNHNV and YYDKDF (reference sequence). The length of the CDR3 is 15 residues. CDR3 sequence reads: CATSRDGGVRYEQYF. Here the CDR3 DNA reads TGTGCCACCAGCAGAGATGGGGGCGTAAGGTACGAGCAGTACTTC.

The rearrangement joins TRBV2 to TRBJ1-6; D remains ambiguous. The CDR3 contains 15 residues. Trimming removed 2 bases at V and 7 bases at J, with 12 bases between. The germline CDR1 and CDR2 sequences are SNHLY and FYNNEI. The CDR3: CASSESEPWNSPLHF. The CDR3 DNA reads TGTGCCAGCAGTGAATCGGAGCCCTGGAATTCACCCCTCCACTTT.

The J gene is TRBJ2-1, the V gene TRBV7-9; D gene ambiguous. Trimming left V 0 bases short and J 9 bases short, with 9 bases between. Germline V gene lookup returns CDR1 SEHNR and CDR2 FQNEAQ (reference sequence). This CDR3 region has 13 residues. This chain's CDR3 is CASSLANVGEQFF. For the CDR3, the DNA is TGTGCCAGCAGCTTAGCGAATGTAGGTGAGCAGTTCTTC.

V usage is TRBV6-5 and J usage is TRBJ1-1; maybe TRBD1 (5 bases). The germline CDR1 and CDR2 sequences are MNHEY and SVGAGI. This CDR3 has 12 residues. The V end lost 6 bases, the J end lost 6 bases, and 11 bases lay between the germline ends. The CDR3 DNA is TGTGCCAGCAGACCCGACAGACCTGAAGCTTTCTTT. Translation gives CASRPDRPEAFF.

CDR3 amino acids: CASSGGGVTGELFF. As DNA, the CDR3 is TGTGCCAGCAGTGGCGGGGGCGTCACCGGGGAGCTGTTTTTT. This rearrangement joins TRBV6-4 to TRBJ2-2; possibly TRBD2 for D (7 bases). From germline, CDR1 is MRHNA and CDR2 SNTAGT. Between the trimmed V and J ends, which lost 4 bases and 4 bases, there was a span of 10 bases. This CDR3 is 14 amino acids long.

In regard to this clone: The junction departs from the called germline gene at one end, perhaps through a read error. The chain has TRBV7-7 and TRBJ1-3; perhaps TRBD1 as D (6 bases). The CDR3 is 15 residues long. CDR1 is SSHAT and CDR2 is FNYEAQ in the germline V gene (reference sequence). CDR3 sequence (DNA): TGTGCTAGCAGCTTAGCCAGGGGTTCTGGAAACACCATATATTTT. It specifies CASSLARGSGNTIYF.